The 27 T cell receptor beta chains reported below all come from one sample, sequenced in a study of blood T cell repertoires in COVID-19. Sequencing used immunoSEQ multiplex PCR; TCRdb keeps in-frame clones, though not all of them. The sample includes over 100,000 clones, approximately 81% of them seen just once. Material for sequencing was peripheral blood. The receptors were gathered from a man between 40 and 49 years old with acute or convalescent COVID-19.

The gene calls are TRBV7-9 and TRBJ2-7; 7 bases line up with TRBD1. Trimming took 4 bases from V and 0 from J; bases not matched to a gene: 6. CDR1 is SEHNR and CDR2 is FQNEAQ in the germline V gene (reference sequence). This CDR3 region has 15 residues. In DNA, the CDR3 is TGTGCCAGCAGCTCAGGGGGAAGGAGCTCCTACGAGCAGTACTTC. It translates to CASSSGGRSSYEQYF.

This clone was seen only once. The V call is TRBV4-3, the J call TRBJ2-1; D is ambiguous. The length of the CDR3 is 15 residues. Between the trimmed V and J ends, which lost 0 bases and 2 bases, there was a span of 8 bases. The germline gives CDR1 LGHNA, CDR2 YSLEER. CDR3 sequence reads: CASSQDPGAYNEQFF. CDR3 sequence (DNA): TGCGCCAGCAGCCAAGATCCCGGAGCCTACAATGAGCAGTTCTTC.

This chain links TRBV11-2 with TRBJ2-7, with D unclear. Trimming cost V 2 bases and J 3 bases, with 11 bases left between them. The length of the CDR3 is 14 residues. From germline, CDR1 is SGHAT and CDR2 FQNNGV. CDR3 amino acids: CASSLQVTIYEQYF. CDR3 DNA: TGTGCCAGCAGCTTACAGGTTACCATCTACGAGCAGTACTTC.

The CDR3 is CSVATGGTGANVLTF. The DNA for the CDR3 is TGCAGCGTTGCAACAGGGGGCACTGGGGCCAACGTCCTGACTTTC. V and J are TRBV29-1 and TRBJ2-6, with 9 bases aligning to TRBD1. CDR1 and CDR2 from the germline V gene are SQVTM and ANQGSEA. V lost 4 bases and J lost 2; bases outside the gene matches: 3. This CDR3 has 15 amino acids.

This chain joins TRBV10-2 and TRBJ2-7, with 10 positions matching TRBD2. The germline V gene has CDR1 WSHSY and CDR2 SAAADI. The CDR3 length is 16 residues. Trimming removed 6 bases from V and 1 base from J; junction bases left unmatched: 9. Written as DNA, the CDR3 is TGCGCCAGCAGATCCCAACCGGGACTAGCGTCCTACGAGCAGTACTTC. The encoded protein is CASRSQPGLASYEQYF.

This chain joins TRBV5-1 and TRBJ1-3, with D hard to call. CDR1 and CDR2 (germline): SGHRS, YFSETQ. Between the trimmed V and J ends, which lost 2 bases and 1 base, there was a span of 10 bases. The CDR3 totals 15 residues. This CDR3 is CASSFSPGSGNTIYF. CDR3 in DNA: TGCGCCAGCAGCTTCTCCCCGGGGTCTGGAAACACCATATATTTT.

The chain carries TRBV2 and TRBJ1-2; the match to TRBD1 covers 8 bases. V dropped 3 bases and J dropped 7; count of bases not matched to a gene: 4. Germline CDR1 SNHLY, CDR2 FYNNEI. This CDR3 has 13 residues. Here the CDR3 reads CASSEDREGGYTF. The CDR3 region has the DNA TGTGCCAGCAGTGAGGACAGGGAGGGTGGCTACACCTTC.

The rearrangement uses TRBV19 and TRBJ2-4; D is possibly TRBD2 (6 bases). This CDR3 has 14 amino acids. Germline V gene lookup returns CDR1 LNHDA and CDR2 SQIVND (reference sequence). The germline V and J ends were trimmed by 1 base and 7 bases, with 11 bases remaining between them. CDR3 bases: TGTGCCAGTAGTATAGCCGGGGGAGTGAACATTCAGTACTTC. It encodes CASSIAGGVNIQYF.

The chain uses TRBV7-3 and TRBJ2-1, with D perhaps TRBD1 (6 bases). Trimming removed 5 bases at V and 11 bases at J, with 13 bases between. Germline V gene sequence: CDR1 SGHTA, CDR2 FQGTGA. The CDR3 extends over 12 amino acids. CDR3 sequence: CASSQPGGKQFF. In DNA, the CDR3 is TGTGCCAGCAGCCAACCTGGGGGCAAGCAGTTCTTC.

This clone was counted a single time. The chain combines TRBV7-3 with TRBJ1-2; 8 bases map to TRBD1. Unmatched junction bases numbered 3, after V lost 3 bases and J lost 6 bases. CDR1 SGHTA and CDR2 FQGTGA come from the germline V gene. CDR3 length: 13 amino acids. CDR3: CASSFQGAHGYTF. CDR3 DNA sequence: TGTGCCAGCAGCTTCCAGGGGGCGCATGGCTACACCTTC.

The chain recombines TRBV4-3 with TRBJ1-2; D is ambiguous. CDR1 and CDR2 from the germline V gene are LGHNA and YSLEER. V shed 0 bases and J shed 2 bases, with 10 bases lying between them. The CDR3 loop spans 15 amino acids. The CDR3 coding sequence is TGCGCCAGCAGCCAAGATAGTACAGAAAACTATGGCTACACCTTC. This sequence encodes CASSQDSTENYGYTF.

The chain joins TRBV5-1 to TRBJ2-3; no reliable D call. This CDR3 has 12 residues. Germline lookup yields CDR1 SGHRS and CDR2 YFSETQ. V was clipped by 4 bases and J by 3 bases, with 6 bases between them. The CDR3 loop is CASSTDTDTQYF. CDR3 bases: TGCGCCAGCAGCACAGATACAGATACGCAGTATTTT. The full variable domain, completed using reference TRBV5-1 and TRBJ2-3, is KAGVTQTPRYLIKTRGQQVTLSCSPISGHRSVSWYQQTPGQGLQFLFEYFSETQRNKGNFPGRFSGRQFSNSRSEMNVSTLELGDSALYLCASSTDTDTQYFGPGTRLTVL.

This chain connects TRBV30 to TRBJ1-4; tentative D call: TRBD1 (6 bases). V was shortened by 2 bases and J by 2 bases, with 15 bases between the two germline ends. Germline V gives CDR1 GTSNPN, CDR2 SVGIG (reference sequence). The CDR3 runs to 16 residues. The CDR3 reads CAWSQGWVGTNEKLFF. The CDR3 DNA reads TGTGCCTGGAGTCAGGGGTGGGTAGGGACTAATGAAAAACTGTTTTTT.

To note about this clone: The junction differs from germline at one of its ends, possibly a read error. This chain links TRBV28 with TRBJ2-2, with 11 bases lining up with TRBD2. There are 16 residues in the CDR3. Germline V lookup: CDR1 MDHEN, CDR2 SYDVKM. DNA of the CDR3: TGTGCCAGCAGTCTCAGTACTAGCGGGAGTATTGGGGGGCTGTTTTTT. Translation gives CASSLSTSGSIGGLFF.

The V call is TRBV12-3 or TRBV12-4, the J call TRBJ1-1; D is unclear. CDR3 length equals 13 residues. Trimming stripped 10 bases from V and 1 base from J, with 13 bases between. The CDR3 is CATGGPANTEAFF. The CDR3 region has the DNA TGTGCCACCGGAGGGCCAGCGAACACTGAAGCTTTCTTT.

Only a few counts were recorded for this clone. The chain has TRBV3-1 (or the pseudogene TRBV3-2) and TRBJ1-1; no clear D gene. Trimming removed 4 bases from V and 0 bases from J, with 12 bases in between. The CDR3 is 15 amino acids. The germline V gene has CDR1 LGHDT and CDR2 YNNKEL (reference sequence). As DNA, the CDR3 is TGTGCCAGCAGCCTAGTGGGCGCGTTGAACACTGAAGCTTTCTTT. This codes for CASSLVGALNTEAFF.

The CDR3 reads CASSPASGTSGGNEQFF. Written as DNA, the CDR3 is TGTGCCAGCAGCCCTGCCTCCGGGACTAGCGGAGGGAATGAGCAGTTCTTC. This chain links TRBV7-3 with TRBJ2-1; 11 bases map to TRBD2. Germline V gene sequence: CDR1 SGHTA, CDR2 FQGTGA. After removal of 5 bases from V and 7 bases from J, the junction contained 13 bases not matched to a gene. CDR3 size: 17 residues.

The chain is built from TRBV27 and TRBJ2-4; D possibly corresponds to TRBD1 (6 bases). V shed 4 bases and J shed 1 base, with 26 bases lying between them. The CDR3 extends over 20 amino acids. Germline CDR1 and CDR2: MNHEY and SMNVEV (reference sequence). The CDR3 bases are TGTGCCAGCAGTTCCAAGACAGGCCCCTGCGTAAGGATTGCCAAAAACATTCAGTACTTC. It specifies CASSSKTGPCVRIAKNIQYF.

The chain has TRBV12-5 and TRBJ2-7; no definite D call. CDR3 length: 11 amino acids. Germline values: CDR1 LGHNT, CDR2 FRNRAP. V was trimmed by 4 bases and J by 5 bases, leaving 6 bases between them. The CDR3 nucleotides are TGTGCTAGTGGTTCAACTCACGAGCAGTACTTC. Translating it yields CASGSTHEQYF.

The V and J genes are TRBV13 and TRBJ2-5; no reliable D call. Germline CDR1 reads PRHDT; CDR2 reads FYEKMQ (reference sequence). This CDR3 contains 11 residues. With 3 bases removed from V and 4 bases from J, the gap between germline ends came to 3 bases. CDR3 loop: CASSFLETQYF. The CDR3 DNA follows: TGTGCCAGCAGCTTTCTAGAGACCCAGTACTTC.

The V and J genes are TRBV6-6 and TRBJ1-2; TRBD1 might be the D (5 bases). CDR1 is MNHNY, CDR2 SVGAGI, per germline (reference sequence). Between the trimmed V and J ends, which lost 0 bases and 8 bases, there was a span of 13 bases. This CDR3 is built from 14 residues. CDR3 coding DNA: TGTGCCAGCAGTTACTCGGCAGGACAAAGGGGCTACACCTTC. Protein product: CASSYSAGQRGYTF.

This clone was found a few times. The chain links TRBV6-5 to TRBJ2-2; 11 bases are a match to TRBD2. The CDR3 covers 15 residues. Unmatched junction bases numbered 3, after V lost 4 bases and J lost 5 bases. CDR1 and CDR2 (germline): MNHEY, SVGAGI. Here the CDR3 DNA reads TGTGCCAGCAGTTTACTAGCGGGAGTGACCGGGGAGCTGTTTTTT. Amino acids: CASSLLAGVTGELFF.

The V and J genes are TRBV21-1 and TRBJ2-2; the DNA was not used to check the table's D call, TRBD1. TRBV21-1 is a recognized pseudogene. The CDR3 extends over 17 amino acids. The CDR3 sequence is CASSGAPGTLNTGELFF. CDR3 nucleotides: TGTGCCAGCAGCGGAGCTCCAGGGACACTCAACACCGGGGAGCTGTTTTTT.

The rearrangement joins TRBV28 to TRBJ2-7; the D gene is possibly TRBD2 (6 bases). The V gene's germline CDR1 is MDHEN and CDR2 SYDVKM. This CDR3 contains 13 residues. Trimming removed 8 bases at V and 2 bases at J, with 13 bases between. This chain's CDR3 is CASLSGSPYEQYF. The CDR3 DNA reads TGTGCCAGCCTTTCCGGGAGCCCCTACGAGCAGTACTTC.

The chain is built from TRBV3-1 (or the pseudogene TRBV3-2) and TRBJ2-5; 10 positions agree with TRBD2. After removal of 4 bases from V and 2 bases from J, the junction contained 4 bases not matched to a gene. Germline CDR1 reads LGHDT; CDR2 reads YNNKEL (reference sequence). The CDR3 is 15 residues long. The CDR3, as DNA: TGTGCCAGCAGCCTGCTAGCGGGGGCGCAAGAGACCCAGTACTTC. Translating gives CASSLLAGAQETQYF.

CDR3 sequence reads: CASSYTSQGAVSPLHF. The CDR3 DNA reads TGTGCCAGCAGTTATACTTCACAGGGGGCGGTTTCACCCCTCCACTTT. The chain combines TRBV27 with TRBJ1-6; 9 nucleotides align to TRBD1. The germline gives CDR1 MNHEY, CDR2 SMNVEV (reference sequence). The V segment lost 4 bases and the J segment 9 bases; nucleotides outside the gene matches: 10. The CDR3 is made up of 16 amino acids.

The chain is built from TRBV7-9 and TRBJ2-3; D may be TRBD2 (6 bases). CDR3 length: 16 amino acids. CDR1 is SEHNR, CDR2 FQNEAQ, per germline (reference sequence). V shed 5 bases and J shed 3 bases, with 18 bases lying between them. The CDR3, as DNA: TGTGCCAGCAGCCAGACCATGGGGGGTAGGACAGATACGCAGTATTTT. Its translation: CASSQTMGGRTDTQYF.